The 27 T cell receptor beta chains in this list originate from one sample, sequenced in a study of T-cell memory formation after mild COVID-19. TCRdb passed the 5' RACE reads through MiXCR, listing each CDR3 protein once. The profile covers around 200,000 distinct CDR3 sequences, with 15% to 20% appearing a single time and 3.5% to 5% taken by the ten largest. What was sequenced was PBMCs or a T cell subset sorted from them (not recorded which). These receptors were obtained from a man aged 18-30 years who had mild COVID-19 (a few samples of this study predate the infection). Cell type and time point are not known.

The CDR3 sequence: CASSSYGGYTF. CDR3 DNA sequence: TGTGCCAGCAGCTCCTACGGAGGCTACACCTTC. V is TRBV7-9 and J is TRBJ1-2, with D unresolved. Germline V lookup: CDR1 SEHNR, CDR2 FQNEAQ (reference sequence). The V end lost 4 bases, the J end lost 8 bases, and 8 bases lay between the germline ends. This CDR3 is built from 11 residues.

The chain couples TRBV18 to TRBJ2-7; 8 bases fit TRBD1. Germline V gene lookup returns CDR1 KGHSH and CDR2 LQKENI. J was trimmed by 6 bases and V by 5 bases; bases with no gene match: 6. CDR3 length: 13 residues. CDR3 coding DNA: TGTGCCAGCTCAGATCAGGGGGCTGGCGAGCAGTACTTC. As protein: CASSDQGAGEQYF.

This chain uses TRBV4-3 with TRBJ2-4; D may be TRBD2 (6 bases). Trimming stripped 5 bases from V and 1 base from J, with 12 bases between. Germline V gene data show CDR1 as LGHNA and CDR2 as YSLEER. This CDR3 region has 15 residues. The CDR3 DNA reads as TGCGCCAGCAGCTACGATGGGGGGGCCAAAAACATTCAGTACTTC. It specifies CASSYDGGAKNIQYF.

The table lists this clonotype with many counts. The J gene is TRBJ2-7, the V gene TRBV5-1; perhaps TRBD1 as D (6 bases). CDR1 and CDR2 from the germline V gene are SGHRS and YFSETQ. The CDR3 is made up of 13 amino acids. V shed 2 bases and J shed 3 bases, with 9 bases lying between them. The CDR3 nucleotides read TGCGCCAGCAGCTTACAGGGTGGCTACGAGCAGTACGTC. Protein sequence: CASSLQGGYEQYV.

The CDR3 spells CSARSPLGANVLTF. CDR3 sequence (DNA): TGCAGTGCTAGGTCGCCTCTAGGGGCCAACGTCCTGACTTTC. This chain links TRBV20-1 with TRBJ2-6; no reliable D call. The germline CDR1 and CDR2 sequences are DFQATT and SNEGSKA (reference sequence). The ends were cut back, 3 bases at V and 4 bases at J, with 10 bases in the middle. The CDR3 length is 14 residues.

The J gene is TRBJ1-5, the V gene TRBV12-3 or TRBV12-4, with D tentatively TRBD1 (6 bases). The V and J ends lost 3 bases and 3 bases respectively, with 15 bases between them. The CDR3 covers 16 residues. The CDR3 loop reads CASSFSPGALNQPQHF. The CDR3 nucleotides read TGTGCCAGCAGTTTTAGTCCAGGGGCCCTCAATCAGCCCCAGCATTTT.

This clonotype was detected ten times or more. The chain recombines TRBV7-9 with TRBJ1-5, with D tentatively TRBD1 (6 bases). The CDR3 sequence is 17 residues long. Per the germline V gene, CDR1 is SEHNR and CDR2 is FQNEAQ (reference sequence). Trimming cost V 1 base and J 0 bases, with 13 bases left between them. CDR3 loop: CASSLDRGVYSNQPQHF. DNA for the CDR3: TGTGCCAGCAGCTTAGATAGGGGGGTGTATAGCAATCAGCCCCAGCATTTT.

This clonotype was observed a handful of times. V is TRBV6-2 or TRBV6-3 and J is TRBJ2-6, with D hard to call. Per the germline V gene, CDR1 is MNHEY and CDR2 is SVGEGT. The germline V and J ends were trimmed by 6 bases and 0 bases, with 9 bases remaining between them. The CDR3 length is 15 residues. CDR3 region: CASSLKDSGANVLTF. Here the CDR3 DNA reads TGTGCCAGCAGCCTCAAGGACTCTGGGGCCAACGTCCTGACTTTC.

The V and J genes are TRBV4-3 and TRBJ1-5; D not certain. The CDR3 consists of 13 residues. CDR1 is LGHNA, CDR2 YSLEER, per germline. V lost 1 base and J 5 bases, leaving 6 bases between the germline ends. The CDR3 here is CASSQVWDQPQHF. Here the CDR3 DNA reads TGCGCCAGCAGCCAAGTCTGGGATCAGCCCCAGCATTTT.

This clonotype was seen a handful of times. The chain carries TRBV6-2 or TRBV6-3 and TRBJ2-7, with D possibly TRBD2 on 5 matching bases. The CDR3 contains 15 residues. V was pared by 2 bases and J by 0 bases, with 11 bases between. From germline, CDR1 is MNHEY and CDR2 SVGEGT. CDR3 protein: CASSYEGSSSYEQYF. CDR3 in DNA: TGTGCCAGCAGTTACGAGGGCTCAAGCTCCTACGAGCAGTACTTC.

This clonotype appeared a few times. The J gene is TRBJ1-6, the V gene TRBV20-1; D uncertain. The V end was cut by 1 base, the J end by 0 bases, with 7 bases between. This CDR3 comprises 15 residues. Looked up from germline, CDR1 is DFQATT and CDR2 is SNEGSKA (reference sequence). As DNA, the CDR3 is TGCAGTGCTAGAGGCGGGTACTCCTATAATTCACCCCTCCACTTT. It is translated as CSARGGYSYNSPLHF.

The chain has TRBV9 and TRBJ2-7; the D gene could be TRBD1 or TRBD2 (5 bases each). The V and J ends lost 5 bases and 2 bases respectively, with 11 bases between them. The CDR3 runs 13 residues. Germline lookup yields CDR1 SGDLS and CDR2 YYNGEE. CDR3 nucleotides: TGTGCCAGCAGACCGCAGGGACCCTACGAGCAGTACGTC. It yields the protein CASRPQGPYEQYV.

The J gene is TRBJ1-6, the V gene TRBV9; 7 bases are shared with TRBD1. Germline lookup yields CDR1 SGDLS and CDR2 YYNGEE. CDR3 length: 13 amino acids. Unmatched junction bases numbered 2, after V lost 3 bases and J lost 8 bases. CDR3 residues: CASSGGTDSPLHF. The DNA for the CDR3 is TGTGCCAGCAGCGGTGGGACAGATTCACCCCTCCACTTT.

The CDR3 sequence: CASSLEEETQYF. The DNA for the CDR3 is TGCGCCAGCAGCTTGGAGGAAGAGACCCAGTACTTC. This chain links TRBV5-1 with TRBJ2-5; no definite D call. This CDR3 comprises 12 residues. In germline, CDR1 is SGHRS, CDR2 YFSETQ. The V gene lost 0 bases and the J gene lost 3 bases, with 3 bases spanning the gap.

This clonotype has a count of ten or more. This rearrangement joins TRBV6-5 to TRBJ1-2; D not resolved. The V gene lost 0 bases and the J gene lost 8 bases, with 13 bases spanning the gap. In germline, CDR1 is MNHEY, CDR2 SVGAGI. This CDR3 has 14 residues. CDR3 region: CASSYSGLTGGYTF. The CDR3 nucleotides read TGTGCCAGCAGTTACTCCGGCTTAACTGGGGGCTACACCTTC.

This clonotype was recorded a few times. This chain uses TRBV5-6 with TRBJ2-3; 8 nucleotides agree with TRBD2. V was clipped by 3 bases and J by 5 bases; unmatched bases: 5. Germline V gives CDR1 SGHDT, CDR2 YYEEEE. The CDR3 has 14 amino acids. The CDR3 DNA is TGTGCCAGCAGCTCGAAGCGGGGGAGAGATACGCAGTATTTT. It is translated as CASSSKRGRDTQYF.

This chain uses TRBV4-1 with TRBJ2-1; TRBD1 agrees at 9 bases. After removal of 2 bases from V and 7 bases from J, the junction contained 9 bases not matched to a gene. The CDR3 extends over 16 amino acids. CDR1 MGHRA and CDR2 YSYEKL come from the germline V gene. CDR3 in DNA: TGCGCCAGCAGCCAAACCGGGACAGGGAAAGGGAATGAGCAGTTCTTC. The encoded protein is CASSQTGTGKGNEQFF.

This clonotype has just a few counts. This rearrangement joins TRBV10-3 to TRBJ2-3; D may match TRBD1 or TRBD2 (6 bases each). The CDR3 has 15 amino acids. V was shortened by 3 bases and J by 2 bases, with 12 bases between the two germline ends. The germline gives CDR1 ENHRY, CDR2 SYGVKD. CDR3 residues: CAISEIGGLTDTQYF. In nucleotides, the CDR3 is TGTGCCATCAGTGAAATCGGGGGCCTCACAGATACGCAGTATTTT.

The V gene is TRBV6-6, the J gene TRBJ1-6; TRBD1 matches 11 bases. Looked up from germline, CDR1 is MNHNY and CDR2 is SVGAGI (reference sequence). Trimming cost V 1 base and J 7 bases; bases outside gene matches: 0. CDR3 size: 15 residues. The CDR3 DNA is TGTGCCAGCAGTTACTGGGACAGGGGGAATTCACCCCTCCACTTT. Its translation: CASSYWDRGNSPLHF.

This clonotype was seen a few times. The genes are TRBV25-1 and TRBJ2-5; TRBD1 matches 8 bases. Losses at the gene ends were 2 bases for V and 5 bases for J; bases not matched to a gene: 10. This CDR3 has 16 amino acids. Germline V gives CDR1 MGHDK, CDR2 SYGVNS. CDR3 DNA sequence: TGTGCCAGCAGTGAAGTAGGCAGGGGGCACCTGGAGACCCAGTACTTC. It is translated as CASSEVGRGHLETQYF.

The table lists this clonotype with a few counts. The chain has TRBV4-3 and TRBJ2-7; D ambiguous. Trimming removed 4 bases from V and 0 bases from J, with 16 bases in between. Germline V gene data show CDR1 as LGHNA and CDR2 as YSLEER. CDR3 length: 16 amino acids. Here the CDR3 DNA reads TGCGCCAGCAGCCGGGATCGGTATTATGGCTCCTACGAGCAGTACTTC. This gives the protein CASSRDRYYGSYEQYF.

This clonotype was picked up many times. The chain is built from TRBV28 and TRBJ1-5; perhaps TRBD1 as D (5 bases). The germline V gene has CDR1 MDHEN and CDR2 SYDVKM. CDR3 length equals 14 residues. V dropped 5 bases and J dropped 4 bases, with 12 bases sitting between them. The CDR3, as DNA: TGTGCCAGCAGTCTTTTATCAGGGAATCAGCCCCAGCATTTT. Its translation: CASSLLSGNQPQHF. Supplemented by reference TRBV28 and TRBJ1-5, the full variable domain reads DVKVTQSSRYLVKRTGEKVFLECVQDMDHENMFWYRQDPGLGLRLIYFSYDVKMKEKGDIPEGYSVSREKKERFSLILESASTNQTSMYLCASSLLSGNQPQHFGDGTRLSIL.

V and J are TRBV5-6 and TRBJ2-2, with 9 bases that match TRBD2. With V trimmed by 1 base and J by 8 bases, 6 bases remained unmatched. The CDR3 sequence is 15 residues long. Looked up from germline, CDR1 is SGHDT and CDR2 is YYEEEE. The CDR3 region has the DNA TGTGCCAGCAGCTTGTTAGCGGGGGTAACTGGGGAGCTGTTTTTT. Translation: CASSLLAGVTGELFF.

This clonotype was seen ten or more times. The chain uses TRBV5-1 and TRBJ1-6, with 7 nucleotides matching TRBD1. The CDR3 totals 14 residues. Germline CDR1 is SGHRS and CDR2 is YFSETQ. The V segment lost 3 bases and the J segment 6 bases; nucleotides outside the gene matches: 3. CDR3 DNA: TGCGCCAGCAGCTCCGGGACAGTTAATTCACCCCTCCACTTT. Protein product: CASSSGTVNSPLHF.

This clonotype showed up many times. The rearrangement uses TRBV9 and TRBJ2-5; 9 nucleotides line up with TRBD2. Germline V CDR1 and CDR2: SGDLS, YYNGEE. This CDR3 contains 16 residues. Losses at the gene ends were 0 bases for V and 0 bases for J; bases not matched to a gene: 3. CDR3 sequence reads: CASSVASGDYQETQYF. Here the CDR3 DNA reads TGTGCCAGCAGCGTAGCTAGCGGGGATTACCAAGAGACCCAGTACTTC.

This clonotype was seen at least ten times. The CDR3 DNA is TGCGCCAGCAGCTTCGCGTCAACAGGAGGTGAAAAACTGTTTTTT. It translates to CASSFASTGGEKLFF. This sequence joins TRBV5-1 and TRBJ1-4, with TRBD1 as a possible D gene (5 bases). V gave up 2 bases and J gave up 7 bases, with 15 bases separating them. The CDR3 is 15 residues long. CDR1 is SGHRS, CDR2 YFSETQ, per germline.

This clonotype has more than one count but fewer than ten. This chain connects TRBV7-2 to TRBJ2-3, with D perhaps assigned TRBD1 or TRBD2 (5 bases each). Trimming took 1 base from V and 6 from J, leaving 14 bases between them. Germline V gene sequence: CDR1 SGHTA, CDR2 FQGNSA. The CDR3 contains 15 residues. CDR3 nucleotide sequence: TGTGCCAGCAGCTTAGGAGGGGCATCTGGGGATACGCAGTATTTT. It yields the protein CASSLGGASGDTQYF.